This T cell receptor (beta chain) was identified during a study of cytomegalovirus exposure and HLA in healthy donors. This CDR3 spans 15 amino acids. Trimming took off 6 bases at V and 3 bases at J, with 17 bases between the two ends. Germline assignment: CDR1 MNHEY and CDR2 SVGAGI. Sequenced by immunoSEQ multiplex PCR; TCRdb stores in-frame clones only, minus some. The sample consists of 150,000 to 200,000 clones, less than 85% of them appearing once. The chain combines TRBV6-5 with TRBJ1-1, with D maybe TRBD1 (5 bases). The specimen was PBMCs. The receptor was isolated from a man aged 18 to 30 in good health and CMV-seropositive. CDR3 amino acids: CASSLVIQGHTEAFF. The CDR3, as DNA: TGTGCCAGCAGCCTTGTAATCCAGGGCCACACTGAAGCTTTCTTT.